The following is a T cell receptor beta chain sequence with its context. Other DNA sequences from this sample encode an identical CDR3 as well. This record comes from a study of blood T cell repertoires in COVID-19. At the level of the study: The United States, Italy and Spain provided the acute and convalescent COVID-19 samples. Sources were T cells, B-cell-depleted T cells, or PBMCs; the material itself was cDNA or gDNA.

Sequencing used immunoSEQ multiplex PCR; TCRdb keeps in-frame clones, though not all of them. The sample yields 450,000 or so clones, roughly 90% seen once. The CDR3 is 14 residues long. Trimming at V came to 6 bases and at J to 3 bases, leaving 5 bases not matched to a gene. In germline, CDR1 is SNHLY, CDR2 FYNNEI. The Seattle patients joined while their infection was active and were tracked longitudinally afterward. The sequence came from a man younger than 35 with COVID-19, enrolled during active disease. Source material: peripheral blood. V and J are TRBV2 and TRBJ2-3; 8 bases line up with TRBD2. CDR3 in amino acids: CASRPGLGTDTQYF. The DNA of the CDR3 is TGTGCCAGCAGGCCGGGACTAGGGACAGATACGCAGTATTTT.